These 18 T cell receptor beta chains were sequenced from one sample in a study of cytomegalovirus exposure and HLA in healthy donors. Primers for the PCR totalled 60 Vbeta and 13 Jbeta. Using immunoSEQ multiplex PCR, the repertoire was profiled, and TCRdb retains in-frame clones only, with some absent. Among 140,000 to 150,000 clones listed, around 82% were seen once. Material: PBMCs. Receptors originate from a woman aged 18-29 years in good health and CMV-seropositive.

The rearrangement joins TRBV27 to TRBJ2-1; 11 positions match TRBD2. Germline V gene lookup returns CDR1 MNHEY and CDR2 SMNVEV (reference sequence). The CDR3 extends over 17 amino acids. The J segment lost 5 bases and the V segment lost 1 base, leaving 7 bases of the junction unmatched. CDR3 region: CASSLLLAGGTHNEQFF. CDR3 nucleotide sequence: TGTGCCAGCAGTTTATTGCTAGCGGGGGGCACCCACAATGAGCAGTTCTTC.

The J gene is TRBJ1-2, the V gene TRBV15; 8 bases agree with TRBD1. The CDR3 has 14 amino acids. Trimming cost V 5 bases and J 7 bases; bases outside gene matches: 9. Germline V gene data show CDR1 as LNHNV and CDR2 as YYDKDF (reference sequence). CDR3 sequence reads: CATSPGQGAFGYTF. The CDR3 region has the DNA TGTGCCACCAGCCCTGGGCAGGGGGCATTTGGCTACACCTTC.

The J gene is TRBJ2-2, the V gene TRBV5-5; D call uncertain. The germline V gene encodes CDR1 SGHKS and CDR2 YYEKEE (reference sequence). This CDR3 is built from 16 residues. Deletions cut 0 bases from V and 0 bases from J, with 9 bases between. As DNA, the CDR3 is TGTGCCAGCAGCTTGGCGAGAGGCGCGAACACCGGGGAGCTGTTTTTT. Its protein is CASSLARGANTGELFF.

The DNA for the CDR3 is TGTGCCACCAGCAGAGGGGACAGGGTGGAAGATACGCAGTATTTT. Encoded protein: CATSRGDRVEDTQYF. The chain has TRBV15 and TRBJ2-3; TRBD1 matches at 9 bases. The CDR3 is 15 residues long. J lost 5 bases, V lost 1 base, and 4 bases had no gene match. Germline V gene data show CDR1 as LNHNV and CDR2 as YYDKDF (reference sequence).

The CDR3 coding sequence is TGCAGCGCAGGGGGCTGGGTCACTGAAGCTTTCTTT. Protein: CSAGGWVTEAFF. The chain has TRBV29-1 and TRBJ1-1; 8 bases map to TRBD1. V trimming: 7 bases; J trimming: 4 bases; junction bases outside the gene matches: 5. CDR1 is SQVTM and CDR2 is ANQGSEA in the germline V gene. The CDR3 runs 12 residues.

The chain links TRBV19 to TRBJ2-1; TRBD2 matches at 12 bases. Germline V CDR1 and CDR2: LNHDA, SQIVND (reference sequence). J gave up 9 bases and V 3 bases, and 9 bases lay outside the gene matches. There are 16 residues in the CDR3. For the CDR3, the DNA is TGTGCCAGTAGTATCGATCCTAGCGGGGGGGCCGGTGAGCAGTTCTTC. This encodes CASSIDPSGGAGEQFF.

Here the CDR3 DNA reads TGTGCCAGCAGCCCCCGGCCCCGGACTAACTACAATGAGCAGTTCTTC. Protein: CASSPRPRTNYNEQFF. The rearrangement uses TRBV7-2 and TRBJ2-1; TRBD2 is a possible D gene (6 bases). Germline V CDR1 and CDR2: SGHTA, FQGNSA. This CDR3 comprises 16 residues. V was trimmed by 5 bases and J by 3 bases, leaving 17 bases between them.

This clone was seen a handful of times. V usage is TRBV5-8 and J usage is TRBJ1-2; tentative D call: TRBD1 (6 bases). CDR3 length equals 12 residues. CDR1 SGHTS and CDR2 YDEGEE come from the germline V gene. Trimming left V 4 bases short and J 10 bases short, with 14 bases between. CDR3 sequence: CASSTTGFDYTF. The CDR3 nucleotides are TGTGCCAGCAGCACTACAGGGTTTGACTACACCTTC.

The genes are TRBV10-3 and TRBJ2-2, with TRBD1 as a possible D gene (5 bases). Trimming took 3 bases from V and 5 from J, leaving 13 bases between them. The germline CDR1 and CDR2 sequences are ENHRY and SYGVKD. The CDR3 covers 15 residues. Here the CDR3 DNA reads TGTGCCATCAGTGAAGCAGGGAAGGCAACCGGGGAGCTGTTTTTT. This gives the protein CAISEAGKATGELFF.

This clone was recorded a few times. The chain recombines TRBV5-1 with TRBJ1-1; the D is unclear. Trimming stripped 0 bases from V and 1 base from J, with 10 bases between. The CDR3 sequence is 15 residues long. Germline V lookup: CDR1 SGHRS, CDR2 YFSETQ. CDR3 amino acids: CASSLVAGPNTEAFF. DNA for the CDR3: TGCGCCAGCAGCTTGGTAGCCGGCCCGAACACTGAAGCTTTCTTT.

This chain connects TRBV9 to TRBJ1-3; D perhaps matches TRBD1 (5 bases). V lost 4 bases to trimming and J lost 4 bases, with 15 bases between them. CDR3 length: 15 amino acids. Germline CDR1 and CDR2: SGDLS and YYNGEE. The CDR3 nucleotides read TGTGCCAGCAGCTTGCAGGGTATCTCCGGAAACACCATATATTTT. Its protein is CASSLQGISGNTIYF.

The CDR3 coding sequence is TGCGCCAGCAGAGGCGACAGGGACGGAGCTTTCTTT. Translating gives CASRGDRDGAFF. The rearrangement uses TRBV10-1 and TRBJ1-1; 7 positions match TRBD1. CDR1 is WNHNN and CDR2 is SYGVQD in the germline V gene (reference sequence). Unmatched junction bases numbered 8, after V lost 6 bases and J lost 10 bases. The CDR3 covers 12 residues.

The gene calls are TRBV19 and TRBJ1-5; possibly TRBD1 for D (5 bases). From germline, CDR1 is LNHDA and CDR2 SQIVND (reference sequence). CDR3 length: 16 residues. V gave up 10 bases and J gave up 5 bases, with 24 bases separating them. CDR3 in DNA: TGTGCCACCGCCACGGGACTCGGTATGGGCGATCAGCCCCAGCATTTT. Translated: CATATGLGMGDQPQHF.

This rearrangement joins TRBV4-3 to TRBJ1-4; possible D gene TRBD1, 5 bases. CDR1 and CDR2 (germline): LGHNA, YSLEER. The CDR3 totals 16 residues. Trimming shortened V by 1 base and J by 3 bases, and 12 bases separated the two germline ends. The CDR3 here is CASSQATDLSNEKLFF. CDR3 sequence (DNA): TGCGCCAGCAGCCAAGCGACAGACTTGTCTAATGAAAAACTGTTTTTT.

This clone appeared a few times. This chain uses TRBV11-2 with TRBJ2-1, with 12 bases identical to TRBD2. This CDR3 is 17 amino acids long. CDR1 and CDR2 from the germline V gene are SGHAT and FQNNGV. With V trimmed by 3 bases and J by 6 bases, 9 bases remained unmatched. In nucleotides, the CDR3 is TGTGCCAGCAGCTTGAATCTAGCGGGGGGGCCTGGCAATGAGCAGTTCTTC. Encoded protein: CASSLNLAGGPGNEQFF.

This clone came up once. DNA of the CDR3: TGTGCCAGCGGCTCAGGGGGTATAGAAAAACTGTTTTTT. As protein: CASGSGGIEKLFF. The chain employs TRBV2 and TRBJ1-4; 7 nucleotides line up with TRBD1. V dropped 8 bases and J dropped 8; count of bases not matched to a gene: 8. There are 13 residues in the CDR3. Germline V gene sequence: CDR1 SNHLY, CDR2 FYNNEI.

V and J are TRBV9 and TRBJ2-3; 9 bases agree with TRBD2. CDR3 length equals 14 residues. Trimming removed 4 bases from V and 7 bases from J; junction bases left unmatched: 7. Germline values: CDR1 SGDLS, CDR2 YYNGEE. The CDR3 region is CASSPAGGGNTQYF. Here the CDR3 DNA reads TGTGCCAGCAGCCCAGCGGGGGGTGGGAATACGCAGTATTTT.

In DNA, the CDR3 is TGTGCCAGCAGCTTAACGGCGGGGGACAACACCGGGGAGCTGTTTTTT. Protein product: CASSLTAGDNTGELFF. The V gene is TRBV7-2, the J gene TRBJ2-2, with 7 bases fitting TRBD2. There are 16 residues in the CDR3. The germline V gene encodes CDR1 SGHTA and CDR2 FQGNSA. V was clipped by 2 bases and J by 2 bases; unmatched bases: 5.